This TCR beta chain derives from a study of T cell responses to AZD1222 COVID-19 vaccine. The data were produced by immunoSEQ multiplex PCR, yet TCRdb's version contains in-frame clones alone and is incomplete. The profile shows roughly 140,000 clones, about 90% of them singletons. The source material was peripheral blood, sampled 28 days after the second AZD1222 dose. The sequence derives from an adult who received the AZD1222 COVID-19 vaccine.

DNA of the CDR3: TGTGCCAGCAGCCCTTACATGGGACGCTCACAATCCTACAATGAGCAGTTCTTC. It yields the protein CASSPYMGRSQSYNEQFF. J is TRBJ2-1 and V is TRBV11-2; either TRBD1 or TRBD2 may supply D (5 bases each). CDR1 is SGHAT, CDR2 FQNNGV, per germline. V was clipped by 5 bases and J by 1 base, with 21 bases between them. This CDR3 is 18 amino acids long. Variable domain in full (rest from reference TRBV11-2 and TRBJ2-1): EAGVAQSPRYKIIEKRQSVAFWCNPISGHATLYWYQQILGQGPKLLIQFQNNGVVDDSQLPKDRFSAERLKGVDSTLKIQPAKLEDSAVYLCASSPYMGRSQSYNEQFFGPGTRLTVL.